This is a list of T cell receptor beta chains from one sample in a study of control samples from healthy donors and cancer patients. Profiling relied on immunoSEQ multiplex PCR, and the TCRdb table lists in-frame clones only, not all of them. Of roughly 40,000 clones listed, approximately 87% are singletons. Sequencing was done on a sample of blood. Source of these receptors: a man in his 60s in good health. Each CDR3 is given with its conserved first and last residue. The D gene is left open where the match is weak. The listing skips clone size in some rows; elsewhere it reads once, few, many or a size class.

V: TRBV11-2
size: -
J: TRBJ2-1
length: 15
D: -
DNA: TGTGCCAGCAGCCGGACGGACAGTTCCTACAATGAGCAGTTCTTC
CDR3: CASSRTDSSYNEQFF

V: TRBV5-8
size: -
J: TRBJ1-5
length: 14
D: -
DNA: TGTGCCAGCAGCTTTATGCAGGGAAGGCAGCCCCAGCATTTT
CDR3: CASSFMQGRQPQHF

V: TRBV28
size: -
J: TRBJ2-7
length: 14
D: -
DNA: TGTGCCAGCAGTTTACCAGAAGGGTCCAGAAAGCAGTACTTC
CDR3: CASSLPEGSRKQYF

V: TRBV7-2
size: -
J: TRBJ1-1
length: 15
D: TRBD1
DNA: TGTGCCAGCAGCGCCTCGGACAGGGGGATTGACGGAGCTTTCTTT
CDR3: CASSASDRGIDGAFF

V: TRBV19
size: -
J: TRBJ2-5
length: 16
D: -
DNA: TGTGCCAGTAGTATAAGTTCTCGGACGAGGGGAGAGACCCAGTACTTC
CDR3: CASSISSRTRGETQYF

V: TRBV5-1
size: -
J: TRBJ2-5
length: 14
D: -
DNA: TGCGCCAGCAGCTTGGGAGGCGGGTCTGAGACCCAGTACTTC
CDR3: CASSLGGGSETQYF

V: TRBV11-2
size: -
J: TRBJ2-3
length: 15
D: -
DNA: TGTGCCAGCAGCTTAGATACTTTGGGGGGAGATACGCAGTATTTT
CDR3: CASSLDTLGGDTQYF

V: TRBV6-5
size: few
J: TRBJ2-5
length: 15
D: TRBD2
DNA: TGTGCCAGCAGTATAACTAGCGGGGGGCGAGAGACCCAGTACTTC
CDR3: CASSITSGGRETQYF

V: TRBV4-1
size: few
J: TRBJ2-5
length: 14
D: -
DNA: TGCGCCAGCAGCCCCGACAGGCTTCAAGAGACCCAGTACTTC
CDR3: CASSPDRLQETQYF

V: TRBV6-5
size: -
J: TRBJ2-3
length: 12
D: -
DNA: TGTGCCAGCAGTCCCTCCACAGATACGCAGTATTTT
CDR3: CASSPSTDTQYF

V: TRBV5-4
size: -
J: TRBJ1-1
length: 17
D: TRBD1
DNA: TGTGCCAGCAGCTTGGCCCATCTGACAGGGAAGAACACTGAAGCTTTCTTT
CDR3: CASSLAHLTGKNTEAFF

V: TRBV11-2
size: -
J: TRBJ1-1
length: 15
D: -
DNA: TGTGCCAGCAGCCTGTCGGGGGACTTGAACACTGAAGCTTTCTTT
CDR3: CASSLSGDLNTEAFF

V: TRBV2
size: -
J: TRBJ1-5
length: 14
D: -
DNA: TGTGCCAGCAGTGGACAGTATAGCAATCAGCCCCAGCATTTT
CDR3: CASSGQYSNQPQHF

V: TRBV7-2
size: -
J: TRBJ2-3
length: 14
D: -
DNA: TGTGCCAGCAGCTTTACGGGGGGCACAGATACGCAGTATTTT
CDR3: CASSFTGGTDTQYF

V: TRBV30
size: -
J: TRBJ2-1
length: 15
D: -
DNA: TGTGCCTGGAGAGAGGGCCCTCTCGGGAACAATGAGCAGTTCTTC
CDR3: CAWREGPLGNNEQFF

V: TRBV5-4
size: -
J: TRBJ1-1
length: 14
D: -
DNA: TGTGCCAGCAGGCCAACAGGTTGGGGCACTGAAGCTTTCTTT
CDR3: CASRPTGWGTEAFF

V: TRBV7-3
size: -
J: TRBJ1-2
length: 16
D: -
DNA: TGTGCCAGCAGCTTAAGATCCCAGGGTCTAGACTATGGCTACACCTTC
CDR3: CASSLRSQGLDYGYTF

V: TRBV7-9
size: once
J: TRBJ2-5
length: 17
D: TRBD2
DNA: TGTGCCAGCAGCTTAGCCCCTTTGGGGACTAGTCAAGAGACCCAGTACTTC
CDR3: CASSLAPLGTSQETQYF

V: TRBV29-1
size: few
J: TRBJ1-5
length: 14
D: -
DNA: TGCAGCGTGGCGGAGTCCGTTAGCAATCAGCCCCAGCATTTT
CDR3: CSVAESVSNQPQHF

V: TRBV5-1
size: -
J: TRBJ2-1
length: 16
D: TRBD2
DNA: TGCGCCAGCAGCTTGCGGATAGCGGGAGAGGGCAATGAGCAGTTCTTC
CDR3: CASSLRIAGEGNEQFF

V: TRBV6-6
size: -
J: TRBJ2-3
length: 11
D: -
DNA: TGTGCCAGCAGTTCTACAGATACGCAGTATTTT
CDR3: CASSSTDTQYF

V: TRBV29-1
size: -
J: TRBJ1-2
length: 11
D: -
DNA: TGCAGCGTTGGGGGGAACTATGGCTACACCTTC
CDR3: CSVGGNYGYTF

V: TRBV5-6
size: once
J: TRBJ2-2
length: 16
D: -
DNA: TGTGCCAGCAGCTCCCTTGGAGACCGGGACACCGGGGAGCTGTTTTTT
CDR3: CASSSLGDRDTGELFF

V: TRBV27
size: -
J: TRBJ1-3
length: 17
D: TRBD1
DNA: TGTGCCAGCAGCCGCGGGACAGGCCCCTCGGGAGGAAACACCATATATTTT
CDR3: CASSRGTGPSGGNTIYF

V: TRBV4-1
size: -
J: TRBJ1-4
length: 15
D: TRBD1
DNA: TGCGCCAGCAGCCAAGATCGAGGGGGCGCTGAAAAACTGTTTTTT
CDR3: CASSQDRGGAEKLFF

V: TRBV11-3
size: -
J: TRBJ1-1
length: 14
D: -
DNA: TGTGCCAGCAGCTTAGCAGGCGGCATCACTGAAGCTTTCTTT
CDR3: CASSLAGGITEAFF

V: TRBV2
size: medium-sized
J: TRBJ1-5
length: 12
D: -
DNA: TGTGCCAGCAGGTCTGATGGGCAGCCCCAGCATTTT
CDR3: CASRSDGQPQHF

V: TRBV6-5
size: -
J: TRBJ1-6
length: 13
D: -
DNA: TGTGCCAGCAGTTACCAGCATTTGAGTAGCCTCCACTTT
CDR3: CASSYQHLSSLHF

V: TRBV18
size: -
J: TRBJ1-1
length: 17
D: -
DNA: TGTGCCAGCTCCCCATCCGGGCCAAACGGATTGAACACTGAAGCTTTCTTT
CDR3: CASSPSGPNGLNTEAFF

V: TRBV5-6
size: -
J: TRBJ1-1
length: 15
D: -
DNA: TGTGCCAGCAGCCATCGGGCCCGGGTGGTGGCTGAAGCTTTCTTT
CDR3: CASSHRARVVAEAFF

V: TRBV3-1/TRBV3-2
size: -
J: TRBJ2-5
length: 13
D: -
DNA: TGTGCCAGCAGCCAAGCCTCCCAAGAGACCCAGTACTTC
CDR3: CASSQASQETQYF

V: TRBV6-1
size: -
J: TRBJ1-6
length: 17
D: -
DNA: TGTGCCAGCAGTGAAAAAAGAAGGAGCTCCTATAATTCACCCCTCCACTTT
CDR3: CASSEKRRSSYNSPLHF

V: TRBV7-8
size: -
J: TRBJ1-6
length: 14
D: TRBD1
DNA: TGTGCCAGCAGCCTTGACAGGGGCATTTCACCCCTCCACTTT
CDR3: CASSLDRGISPLHF

V: TRBV10-3
size: -
J: TRBJ2-2
length: 15
D: -
DNA: TGTGCCATCAGCTCCGGGACCGTAAACACCGGGGAGCTGTTTTTT
CDR3: CAISSGTVNTGELFF

V: TRBV3-1/TRBV3-2
size: -
J: TRBJ1-5
length: 13
D: -
DNA: TGTGCCAGCAGTCCGACCCCAAATCAGCCCCAGCATTTT
CDR3: CASSPTPNQPQHF

V: TRBV14
size: -
J: TRBJ2-2
length: 18
D: TRBD1
DNA: TGTGCCAGCAGCCAAGAGACCTTTTTGACAGGGGACACCGGGGAGCTGTTTTTT
CDR3: CASSQETFLTGDTGELFF

V: TRBV30
size: -
J: TRBJ1-1
length: 14
D: -
DNA: TGTGCCTGCGGCCCGGGACGGATGAACACTGAAGCTTTCTTT
CDR3: CACGPGRMNTEAFF

V: TRBV18
size: -
J: TRBJ2-2
length: 15
D: -
DNA: TGTGCCAGCTACCGCGGGGGCGCGGGCACCGGGGAGCTGTTTTTT
CDR3: CASYRGGAGTGELFF

V: TRBV10-3
size: -
J: TRBJ2-1
length: 13
D: -
DNA: TGTGCCATTGCAATAGGGCCATACAATGAGCAGTTCTTC
CDR3: CAIAIGPYNEQFF

V: TRBV12-3/TRBV12-4
size: -
J: TRBJ2-7
length: 13
D: TRBD1
DNA: TGTGCCAGCAGTCTGGGACAGGGTTTAGAGCAGTACTTC
CDR3: CASSLGQGLEQYF

V: TRBV28
size: once
J: TRBJ2-5
length: 19
D: TRBD1
DNA: TGTGCCAGCAGCTCCCCTCTGAGGGGGCGAGAGGCCCCCCCGGAGACCCAGTACTTC
CDR3: CASSSPLRGREAPPETQYF

V: TRBV11-3
size: -
J: TRBJ1-3
length: 15
D: -
DNA: TGTGCCAGCAGCCCGGGACGCGGTGCAGGAAACACCATATATTTT
CDR3: CASSPGRGAGNTIYF

V: TRBV5-8
size: -
J: TRBJ1-2
length: 13
D: -
DNA: TGTGCCAGCAGCCCGATGGGGGACTATGGCTACACCTTC
CDR3: CASSPMGDYGYTF

V: TRBV2
size: -
J: TRBJ1-1
length: 14
D: -
DNA: TGTGCCAGCAGAGGGCAAGTCTCGAACACTGAAGCTTTCTTT
CDR3: CASRGQVSNTEAFF

V: TRBV19
size: -
J: TRBJ2-6
length: 16
D: -
DNA: TGTGCCAGTAGTGTCCGGGACCTCTCTGGGGCCAACGTCCTGACTTTC
CDR3: CASSVRDLSGANVLTF

V: TRBV29-1
size: -
J: TRBJ2-1
length: 11
D: -
DNA: TGCAGCGTTGTGAAAAGCAATGAGCAGTTCTTC
CDR3: CSVVKSNEQFF

V: TRBV5-1
size: -
J: TRBJ2-1
length: 14
D: -
DNA: TGCGCCAGCAGCTTGGGACAGCAATACAATGAGCAGTTCTTC
CDR3: CASSLGQQYNEQFF

V: TRBV7-7
size: -
J: TRBJ2-5
length: 15
D: -
DNA: TGTGCCAGCAGCTTATTTGGCGGGGGCAAGGAGACCCAGTACTTC
CDR3: CASSLFGGGKETQYF